These T cell receptor beta chains were read from a single sample in a study of blood T cells in healthy people across ages. TCRdb re-called the 5' RACE reads with MiXCR, one entry per CDR3 protein. This sample yields approximately 700,000 distinct CDR3 sequences, of which less than 40% are seen a single time; 15% to 17% belongs to the top ten. Sequencing was carried out using blood. These receptors came from a woman of 80 years or more in good health. Each CDR3 is given with its conserved first and last residue. Fields, in order: D gene, V gene, CDR3 length, J gene, clone size, CDR3 DNA, CDR3 protein. D genes are given only for firm matches. Clone size, where shown, is once, few, many, or a class for clones that have expanded.

d_call: TRBD2
v_call: TRBV20-1
cdr3_length: 15
j_call: TRBJ2-3
clone_size: many
cdr3_nt: TGCAGTGCCAAGCGGGGGGACCCTGGCACAGATACGCAGTATTTT
cdr3_aa: CSAKRGDPGTDTQYF

d_call: -
v_call: TRBV5-6
cdr3_length: 15
j_call: TRBJ1-5
clone_size: -
cdr3_nt: TGTGCCAGCAGCTCCGTGTTGGAAAGGGATCAGCCCCAGCATTTT
cdr3_aa: CASSSVLERDQPQHF

d_call: -
v_call: TRBV7-2
cdr3_length: 12
j_call: TRBJ2-5
clone_size: many
cdr3_nt: TGTGCCAGCAGCCCCCCTGGTCAGACCCAGTACTTC
cdr3_aa: CASSPPGQTQYF

d_call: TRBD1
v_call: TRBV2
cdr3_length: 13
j_call: TRBJ2-7
clone_size: many
cdr3_nt: TGTGCCAGCAGTGACGACAGGGGGCTCGAGCAGTACTTC
cdr3_aa: CASSDDRGLEQYF

d_call: -
v_call: TRBV10-3
cdr3_length: 13
j_call: TRBJ2-7
clone_size: -
cdr3_nt: TGTGCCATCAGTGAGGGTTCCGACTACGAGCAGTACTTC
cdr3_aa: CAISEGSDYEQYF

d_call: -
v_call: TRBV29-1
cdr3_length: 11
j_call: TRBJ1-3
clone_size: -
cdr3_nt: TGCAGCGCCAACGCGGGGGACACCATATATTTT
cdr3_aa: CSANAGDTIYF

d_call: -
v_call: TRBV7-3
cdr3_length: 13
j_call: TRBJ2-1
clone_size: -
cdr3_nt: TGTGCCAGCAGCTTGCAACCAACAGGGGAGCAGTTCTTC
cdr3_aa: CASSLQPTGEQFF

d_call: -
v_call: TRBV12-3/TRBV12-4
cdr3_length: 14
j_call: TRBJ2-1
clone_size: many
cdr3_nt: TGTGCCAGCAGGGAGACTACTTCTGGAGGAGAGCAGTTCTTC
cdr3_aa: CASRETTSGGEQFF

d_call: TRBD1
v_call: TRBV6-1
cdr3_length: 14
j_call: TRBJ2-5
clone_size: -
cdr3_nt: TGTGCCAGCGGGGACAGGGGGCGGAGGGAGACCCAGTACTTC
cdr3_aa: CASGDRGRRETQYF

d_call: -
v_call: TRBV9
cdr3_length: 17
j_call: TRBJ2-4
clone_size: many
cdr3_nt: TGTGCCAGCAGCGCTTCCCCCGGGAAAGTAGCCAAAAACATTCAGTACTTC
cdr3_aa: CASSASPGKVAKNIQYF

d_call: -
v_call: TRBV5-5
cdr3_length: 13
j_call: TRBJ2-1
clone_size: many
cdr3_nt: TGTGCCAGCAGCTTTCTTCCCTACAATGAGCAGTTCTTC
cdr3_aa: CASSFLPYNEQFF

d_call: -
v_call: TRBV3-1
cdr3_length: 13
j_call: TRBJ2-5
clone_size: many
cdr3_nt: TGTGCCAGCAGCCACCTGGGGATGGAGACCCAGTACTTC
cdr3_aa: CASSHLGMETQYF

d_call: -
v_call: TRBV7-3
cdr3_length: 13
j_call: TRBJ1-6
clone_size: many
cdr3_nt: TGTGCCAGCAGCCCCGGGACTAATTCACCCCTCCACTTT
cdr3_aa: CASSPGTNSPLHF

d_call: -
v_call: TRBV12-3/TRBV12-4
cdr3_length: 14
j_call: TRBJ1-1
clone_size: many
cdr3_nt: TGTGCCAGCAAAATCGGGGGGAGTGGCACTGAAGCTTTCTTT
cdr3_aa: CASKIGGSGTEAFF

d_call: -
v_call: TRBV7-9
cdr3_length: 14
j_call: TRBJ2-7
clone_size: many
cdr3_nt: TGTGCCAGCAGCTTCGACAGGAAGCAGGACGAGCAGTACTTC
cdr3_aa: CASSFDRKQDEQYF

d_call: -
v_call: TRBV18
cdr3_length: 13
j_call: TRBJ2-2
clone_size: few
cdr3_nt: TGTGCCAGCTCACCGTCAGGCCCCGGGGAGCTGTTTTTT
cdr3_aa: CASSPSGPGELFF

d_call: -
v_call: TRBV20-1
cdr3_length: 11
j_call: TRBJ2-3
clone_size: many
cdr3_nt: TGCAGTGCTAGGATTGCAGATACGCAGTATTTT
cdr3_aa: CSARIADTQYF

d_call: TRBD2
v_call: TRBV2
cdr3_length: 14
j_call: TRBJ2-3
clone_size: many
cdr3_nt: TGTGCCAGCAGTGTGGGACTAGGCCCAGATACGCAGTATTTT
cdr3_aa: CASSVGLGPDTQYF

d_call: -
v_call: TRBV15
cdr3_length: 15
j_call: TRBJ1-2
clone_size: many
cdr3_nt: TGTGCCACCAGCAGAGATAAGACAGGCTCATATGGCTACACCTTC
cdr3_aa: CATSRDKTGSYGYTF

d_call: -
v_call: TRBV7-2
cdr3_length: 17
j_call: TRBJ2-5
clone_size: -
cdr3_nt: TGTGCCAGCAGCCCCACTCAGGCTACCTTGTACCAAGAGACCCAGTACTTC
cdr3_aa: CASSPTQATLYQETQYF

d_call: -
v_call: TRBV6-5
cdr3_length: 16
j_call: TRBJ1-2
clone_size: many
cdr3_nt: TGTGCCAGCAGGTCCAGGGCCCAAGGCTTAAACTATGGCTACACCTTC
cdr3_aa: CASRSRAQGLNYGYTF

d_call: -
v_call: TRBV7-2
cdr3_length: 14
j_call: TRBJ2-7
clone_size: many
cdr3_nt: TGTGCCAGCAGCTTAGATCCGGGATTCGGGGAGCAGTACTTC
cdr3_aa: CASSLDPGFGEQYF

d_call: -
v_call: TRBV16
cdr3_length: 15
j_call: TRBJ2-5
clone_size: -
cdr3_nt: TGTGCCAGCAGCCAATTGGGCCGGGGGCAAGAGACCCAGTACTTC
cdr3_aa: CASSQLGRGQETQYF

d_call: TRBD1
v_call: TRBV7-6
cdr3_length: 16
j_call: TRBJ2-3
clone_size: many
cdr3_nt: TGTGCCAGCAGCCTCGGGACGACAGGGGGCACAGATACGCAGTATTTT
cdr3_aa: CASSLGTTGGTDTQYF

d_call: -
v_call: TRBV7-2
cdr3_length: 15
j_call: TRBJ2-7
clone_size: -
cdr3_nt: TGTGCCAGCAGCGGGGGGACGGGGGGCTTCTACGAGCAGTACTTC
cdr3_aa: CASSGGTGGFYEQYF

d_call: -
v_call: TRBV9
cdr3_length: 14
j_call: TRBJ2-7
clone_size: many
cdr3_nt: TGTGCCAGCAGCATGCGGAACACGGCAGGCGAGCAGTACTTC
cdr3_aa: CASSMRNTAGEQYF

d_call: -
v_call: TRBV20-1
cdr3_length: 14
j_call: TRBJ2-2
clone_size: -
cdr3_nt: TGCAGTGTCCCCGGACGACAGTACACCGGGGAGCTGTTTTTT
cdr3_aa: CSVPGRQYTGELFF

d_call: -
v_call: TRBV2
cdr3_length: 13
j_call: TRBJ2-1
clone_size: -
cdr3_nt: TGTGCCAGCGCCGGACAGACCTACAATAAGCAGTTCTTC
cdr3_aa: CASAGQTYNKQFF

d_call: TRBD1
v_call: TRBV20-1
cdr3_length: 13
j_call: TRBJ1-5
clone_size: -
cdr3_nt: TGCAGTGCTAGACCCGACAGGGATCAGCCCCAGCATTTT
cdr3_aa: CSARPDRDQPQHF

d_call: -
v_call: TRBV2
cdr3_length: 13
j_call: TRBJ2-7
clone_size: -
cdr3_nt: TGTGCCAGCATGGGGACTCCTCGGGGCAAGCAGTACTTC
cdr3_aa: CASMGTPRGKQYF

d_call: -
v_call: TRBV4-1
cdr3_length: 18
j_call: TRBJ1-5
clone_size: few
cdr3_nt: TGCGCCAGCAGCCATGAATACCACGGGACACAACAATATCAGCCCCAGCATTTT
cdr3_aa: CASSHEYHGTQQYQPQHF

d_call: -
v_call: TRBV3-1
cdr3_length: 12
j_call: TRBJ1-5
clone_size: once
cdr3_nt: TGTACCAGCAGCCACTGGGCTCCTCAAAGGCATTTT
cdr3_aa: CTSSHWAPQRHF

d_call: -
v_call: TRBV7-2
cdr3_length: 14
j_call: TRBJ2-7
clone_size: many
cdr3_nt: TGTGCCAGCAGCTTAGTGGAGTCTAGTGGAGAGCAGTACTTC
cdr3_aa: CASSLVESSGEQYF

d_call: -
v_call: TRBV28
cdr3_length: 13
j_call: TRBJ2-1
clone_size: many
cdr3_nt: TGTGCCACGAACCTCCTCTCCTACAATGAGCAGTTCTTC
cdr3_aa: CATNLLSYNEQFF

d_call: -
v_call: TRBV11-2
cdr3_length: 12
j_call: TRBJ1-5
clone_size: few
cdr3_nt: TGTGCCAGCAGCAACCCAGGGCAGCCCCAGCATTTT
cdr3_aa: CASSNPGQPQHF

d_call: -
v_call: TRBV9
cdr3_length: 15
j_call: TRBJ2-7
clone_size: -
cdr3_nt: TGCGCCAGCAGCGTAGGTCGCTCTGGAGTGGTCGAGCAGTACTTC
cdr3_aa: CASSVGRSGVVEQYF

d_call: -
v_call: TRBV7-9
cdr3_length: 14
j_call: TRBJ2-7
clone_size: -
cdr3_nt: TGTGCCAGCAGCTTACGAGGGGGGGCAGACGAGCAGTACTTC
cdr3_aa: CASSLRGGADEQYF

d_call: TRBD1
v_call: TRBV20-1
cdr3_length: 13
j_call: TRBJ2-7
clone_size: many
cdr3_nt: TGCAGTGCTCCGGGACAGGGGATGTACGAGCAGTACTTC
cdr3_aa: CSAPGQGMYEQYF

d_call: -
v_call: TRBV20-1
cdr3_length: 14
j_call: TRBJ2-1
clone_size: many
cdr3_nt: TGCAGTGCGGTTTTACTAGCAGGATACAATGAGCAGTTCTTC
cdr3_aa: CSAVLLAGYNEQFF

d_call: TRBD1
v_call: TRBV7-9
cdr3_length: 15
j_call: TRBJ2-3
clone_size: -
cdr3_nt: TGTTCCAGCAGCTTAAACAGGGGGCTGATAAATACGCAGTATTTT
cdr3_aa: CSSSLNRGLINTQYF

d_call: -
v_call: TRBV5-1
cdr3_length: 14
j_call: TRBJ1-1
clone_size: many
cdr3_nt: TGCGCCAGCAGCTTCGGCAGGTCGAACACTGAAGCTTTCTTT
cdr3_aa: CASSFGRSNTEAFF

d_call: -
v_call: TRBV20-1
cdr3_length: 14
j_call: TRBJ2-5
clone_size: -
cdr3_nt: TGCAGTGCTGGACGTCTGGCGGCACAAGAGACCCAGTACTTC
cdr3_aa: CSAGRLAAQETQYF

d_call: -
v_call: TRBV7-9
cdr3_length: 13
j_call: TRBJ2-7
clone_size: few
cdr3_nt: TGTGCCAGCAGCTTAGAGGGCGGCTACGAGCGGTACTTC
cdr3_aa: CASSLEGGYERYF

d_call: TRBD1
v_call: TRBV3-1
cdr3_length: 16
j_call: TRBJ1-4
clone_size: -
cdr3_nt: TGTGCCAGCAGCCAAGCTACAGGGGGCTCGGGTGAAAAACTGTTTTTT
cdr3_aa: CASSQATGGSGEKLFF

d_call: -
v_call: TRBV20-1
cdr3_length: 15
j_call: TRBJ1-5
clone_size: -
cdr3_nt: TGCAGTGCTAGAGATCTCGAAGGGGGTTGGCAGCCCCAGCATTTT
cdr3_aa: CSARDLEGGWQPQHF

d_call: TRBD2
v_call: TRBV5-1
cdr3_length: 16
j_call: TRBJ2-7
clone_size: many
cdr3_nt: TGCGCCAGCAGCTTTCTCGCGGGGGGACGGACCTACGAGCAGTACTTC
cdr3_aa: CASSFLAGGRTYEQYF

d_call: TRBD1
v_call: TRBV7-2
cdr3_length: 14
j_call: TRBJ1-2
clone_size: -
cdr3_nt: TGTGCCAGCAGCCCTCCGGGACAGAGGTTTGGCTACACCTTC
cdr3_aa: CASSPPGQRFGYTF

d_call: -
v_call: TRBV15
cdr3_length: 16
j_call: TRBJ2-7
clone_size: many
cdr3_nt: TGTGCCACCAGCAGAGATCGAGGGAACTTCGTCCACGAGCAGTACTTC
cdr3_aa: CATSRDRGNFVHEQYF

d_call: TRBD1
v_call: TRBV20-1
cdr3_length: 17
j_call: TRBJ2-3
clone_size: -
cdr3_nt: TGCAGTGCTAGAGATTGGGACCGGGACAGGGGCACAGATACGCAGTATTTT
cdr3_aa: CSARDWDRDRGTDTQYF

d_call: TRBD1
v_call: TRBV9
cdr3_length: 16
j_call: TRBJ1-1
clone_size: -
cdr3_nt: TGTGCCGGCAGCGTAAGACCCGGGACAGGGAACACTGAAGCTTTCTTT
cdr3_aa: CAGSVRPGTGNTEAFF

d_call: -
v_call: TRBV2
cdr3_length: 13
j_call: TRBJ2-7
clone_size: many
cdr3_nt: TGTGCCAGCAGTGAATGGACTACACAAGAGCAGTACTTC
cdr3_aa: CASSEWTTQEQYF

d_call: TRBD2
v_call: TRBV7-9
cdr3_length: 18
j_call: TRBJ2-7
clone_size: -
cdr3_nt: TGTGCCAGCAGCCCGGGACTAGCGGGAGCGGGACCGACCTACGAGCAGTACTTC
cdr3_aa: CASSPGLAGAGPTYEQYF

d_call: TRBD1
v_call: TRBV7-2
cdr3_length: 13
j_call: TRBJ1-2
clone_size: many
cdr3_nt: TGTGCCAGCAGCCACGGGACAGGGGATGGCTACACCTTC
cdr3_aa: CASSHGTGDGYTF

d_call: TRBD1
v_call: TRBV6-2/TRBV6-3
cdr3_length: 13
j_call: TRBJ2-5
clone_size: many
cdr3_nt: TGTGCCAGCAGGACAATTCAGGGGGCCGGCCAGTACTTC
cdr3_aa: CASRTIQGAGQYF